This T cell receptor beta chain was captured in a study of technical replicates of blood from a handful of donors (dated by TCRdb to the late 2010s). The CDR3, cysteine through phenylalanine, is 17 amino acids long. Only the CDR3 region is kept as DNA, spanning 51 bases read in frame from base 1. V is pruned by 4 bases and J by 2 bases, leaving 11 bases of the junction without a gene match. As encoded in the germline V gene, CDR1 is ENHRY while CDR2 is SYGVKD. As to this clone: Its target antigen remains unknown. Nothing much larger sits one base from this clone, and base qualities are not available.

Receptors were amplified or captured by the immunoSEQ multiplex PCR assay. TCRdb stores this immuneACCESS table with in-frame sequences only. Part of the clones is absent; in the studies checked, under half of the shortfall reflects unresolved V genes, and no reason is known for the rest. The sample has around 70,000 clones on record, about 95% of them singletons. Of the sample, approximately 0.26% falls within the top ten clones. The sample comprised T cells isolated from PBMCs. The rearrangement joined TRBV10-3 to TRBJ1-1; 9 bases in the middle match TRBD1. The TCR comes from a human donor in good health. The DNA sequence is given as TGTGCCATCAGTGGGGGAGCCACAGGGGGCAGCAACACTGAAGCTTTCTTT. Translated, this gives CAISGGATGGSNTEAFF.